Described below is a single T cell receptor beta chain sequence and its context. Its antigen is still unknown. This entry belongs to a study of beta chain features in type 1 diabetes. Study observations and caveats: Within each of all four CD4+ subsets, Type 1 diabetes patients had TCRB CDR3s that were moderately but significantly shorter.

Every bit of the isolated RNA underwent reverse transcription, so sequencing read expressed TCRB transcripts. Profiled with immunoSEQ multiplex PCR; TCRdb holds only in-frame clones, not every one. The top ten hold roughly 0.04% of the sample, which has hundreds of thousands of clones, over 12% seen once. Sequences were obtained from naive CD4+ T cells from blood. This sequence originates from a young man with type 1 diabetes.

The CDR3 DNA sequence: TGTGCCTGGAGTGGGGCGAGCTCCTACAATGAGCAGTTCTTC. It codes for CAWSGASSYNEQFF. The chain joins TRBV30 to TRBJ2-1; no firm D call. With 1 base removed from V and 0 bases from J, the gap between germline ends came to 7 bases. Germline lookup yields CDR1 GTSNPN and CDR2 SVGIG (reference sequence). The CDR3 consists of 14 residues.